This entry is about one T cell receptor (beta chain). Its antigen is unidentified. An end of the junction differs from the germline gene, which may be a read error. The sample carries other DNA sequences with the same CDR3. It was with 60 Vbeta and 13 Jbeta primers that the PCR ran. Profiling relied on immunoSEQ multiplex PCR, and the TCRdb table lists in-frame clones only, not all of them. This table has 150,000 or so clones, over 65% appearing once. This CDR3 region has 13 residues. CDR1 SGHTA and CDR2 FQGTGA come from the germline V gene. This sample was taken from a study of cytomegalovirus exposure and HLA in healthy donors. Study observations and caveats: Despite most TCR sequences being rare, some public TCRs occurred in many donors. In a later analysis, a genetic analysis reported fewer productive-TCR N-insertions in an Asian-associated ancestry cluster than the cohort average. Confirmation in vitro established that a few CMV-associated chains were specific for CMV antigens. A later analysis found TCR association rates differed by HLA locus, highest for DRB1 and lowest for HLA-C.

This chain joins TRBV7-3 and TRBJ1-1; 9 bases align to TRBD1. The clonotype originates from a man aged 35 to 55 in good health and CMV-seropositive. What was sequenced was PBMCs. The CDR3 DNA reads TGTGCCAGCAGTCGGGACAGGGCCACTGAAGCCTTCTTT. This sequence encodes CASSRDRATEAFF.